The clone carrying this TCR beta chain occurred once. This specimen comes from a study of blood T cell repertoires in COVID-19. Looking at the study overall: Samples came from the United States, Italy and Spain, spanning acute and convalescent COVID-19.

In the source study's methods: Reference gene primer amplification in the assay estimated nucleated cell counts. The repertoire was sequenced with immunoSEQ multiplex PCR; TCRdb's copy has only in-frame clones and lacks some. V and J calls and clone size are those listed in that table; D and trimming were worked out from the DNA. The sample shows approximately 96,000 clones, nearly 95% of them seen only once. The V segment lost 5 bases and the J segment 7 bases; nucleotides outside the gene matches: 7. Germline V gene lookup returns CDR1 SGHNT and CDR2 YENEEA. The CDR3 extends over 13 amino acids. This TCR was recovered from a human donor with active COVID-19. The donor label of this sample is uncertain. This chain connects TRBV11-3 to TRBJ2-5, with TRBD2 identical over 7 bases. The sequenced sample was peripheral blood. CDR3 nucleotides: TGTGCCAGCAGCCCCAGGACGGGAGGGACCCAGTACTTC. Protein sequence: CASSPRTGGTQYF. Based on the CDR3 plus reference TRBV11-3 and TRBJ2-5, the full variable domain is EAGVVQSPRYKIIEKKQPVAFWCNPISGHNTLYWYLQNLGQGPELLIRYENEEAVDDSQLPKDRFSAERLKGVDSTLKIQPAELGDSAVYLCASSPRTGGTQYFGPGTRLLVL.